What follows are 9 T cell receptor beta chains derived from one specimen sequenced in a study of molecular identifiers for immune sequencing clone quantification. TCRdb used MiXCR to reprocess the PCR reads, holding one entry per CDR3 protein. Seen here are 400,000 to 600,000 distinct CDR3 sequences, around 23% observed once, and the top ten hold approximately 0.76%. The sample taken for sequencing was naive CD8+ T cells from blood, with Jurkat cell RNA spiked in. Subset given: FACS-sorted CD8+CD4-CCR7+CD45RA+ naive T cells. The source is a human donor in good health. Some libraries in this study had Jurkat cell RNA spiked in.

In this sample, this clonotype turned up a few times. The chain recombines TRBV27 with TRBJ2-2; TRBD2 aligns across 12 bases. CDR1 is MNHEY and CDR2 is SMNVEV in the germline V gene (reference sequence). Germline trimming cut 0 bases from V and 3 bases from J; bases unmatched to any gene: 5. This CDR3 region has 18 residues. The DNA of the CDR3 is TGTGCCAGCAGTTTATCGGCTAGCGGGGGGGCCCACACCGGGGAGCTGTTTTTT. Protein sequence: CASSLSASGGAHTGELFF.

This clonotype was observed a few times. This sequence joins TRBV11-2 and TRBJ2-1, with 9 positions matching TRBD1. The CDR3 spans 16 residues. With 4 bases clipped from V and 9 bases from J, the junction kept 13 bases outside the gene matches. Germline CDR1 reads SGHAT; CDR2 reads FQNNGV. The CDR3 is CASSSPGTGNLGEQFF. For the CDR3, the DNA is TGTGCCAGCAGCTCACCCGGGACAGGGAATTTAGGTGAGCAGTTCTTC.

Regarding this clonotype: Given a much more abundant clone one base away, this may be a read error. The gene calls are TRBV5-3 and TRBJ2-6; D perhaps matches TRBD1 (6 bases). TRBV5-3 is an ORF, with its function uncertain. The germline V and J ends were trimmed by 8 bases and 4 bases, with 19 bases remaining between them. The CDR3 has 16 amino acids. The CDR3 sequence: CASSAPQGGGANVLTF. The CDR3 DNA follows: TGTGCCAGCAGCGCCCCACAGGGTGGCGGGGCCAACGTCCTGACTTTC.

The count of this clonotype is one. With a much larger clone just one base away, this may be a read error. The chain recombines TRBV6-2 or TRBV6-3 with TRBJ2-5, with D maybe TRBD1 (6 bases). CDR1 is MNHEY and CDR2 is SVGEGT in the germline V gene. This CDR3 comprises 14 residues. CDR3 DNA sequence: TGTGCCGGCAGTTACTCGACAGGACGCGAGACCCAGTACTTC. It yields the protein CAGSYSTGRETQYF.

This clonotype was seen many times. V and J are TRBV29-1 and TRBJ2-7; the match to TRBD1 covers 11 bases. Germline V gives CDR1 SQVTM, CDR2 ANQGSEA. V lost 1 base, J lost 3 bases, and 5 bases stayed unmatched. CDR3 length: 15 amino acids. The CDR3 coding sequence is TGCAGCGTTGAAGGTGCGGGACAGGGGGTCTACGAGCAGTACTTC. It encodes CSVEGAGQGVYEQYF.

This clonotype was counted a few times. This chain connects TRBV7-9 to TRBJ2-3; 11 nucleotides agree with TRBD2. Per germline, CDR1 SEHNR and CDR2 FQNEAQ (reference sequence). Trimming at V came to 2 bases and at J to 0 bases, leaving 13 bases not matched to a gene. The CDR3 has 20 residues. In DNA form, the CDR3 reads TGTGCCAGCAGCTTACCCCCGATGAAGGTAGCGGGGGGGAGCACAGATACGCAGTATTTT. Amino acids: CASSLPPMKVAGGSTDTQYF.

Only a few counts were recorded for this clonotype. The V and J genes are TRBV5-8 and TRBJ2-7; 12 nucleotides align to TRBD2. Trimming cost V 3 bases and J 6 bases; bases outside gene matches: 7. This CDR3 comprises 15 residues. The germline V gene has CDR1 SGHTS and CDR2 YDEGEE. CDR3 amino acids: CASSWTTSGGFEQYF. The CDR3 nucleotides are TGTGCCAGCAGCTGGACGACTAGCGGGGGCTTCGAGCAGTACTTC.

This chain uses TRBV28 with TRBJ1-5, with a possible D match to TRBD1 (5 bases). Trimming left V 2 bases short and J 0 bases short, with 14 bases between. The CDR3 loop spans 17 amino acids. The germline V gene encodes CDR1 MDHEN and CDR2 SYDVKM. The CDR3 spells CASSLEGGVYSNQPQHF. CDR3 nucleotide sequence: TGTGCCAGCAGTTTAGAGGGAGGGGTATATAGCAATCAGCCCCAGCATTTT.

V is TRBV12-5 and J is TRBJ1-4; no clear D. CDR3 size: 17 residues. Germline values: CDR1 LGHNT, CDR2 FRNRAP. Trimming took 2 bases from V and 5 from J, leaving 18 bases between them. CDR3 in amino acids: CASGLPPDGGSNEKLFF. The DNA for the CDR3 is TGTGCTAGTGGTTTGCCTCCGGATGGAGGGTCCAATGAAAAACTGTTTTTT.